These T cell receptor beta chains were read from a single sample in a study of OX40 agonist ivuxolimab in advanced cancers. The assay was immunoSEQ multiplex PCR, and TCRdb's table has in-frame clones only and misses some. The data contain about 43,000 clones, approximately 88% of them singletons. The sequencing used CD4+ or CD8+ T cells sorted from blood, collected in a trial of the OX40 agonist ivuxolimab. These receptors all stem from an adult with an advanced solid tumor such as melanoma, head and neck, liver or kidney cancer. Each CDR3 is given with its conserved first and last residue. The D gene is left open where the match is weak. Expanded clones get a size class; other rows say once, few or many, or leave the size out.

j_gene,abundance,v_gene,d_gene,CDR3aa,CDR3nt
TRBJ2-7,.,TRBV5-1,TRBD1,CASTWGQARSYEQYF,TGCGCCAGCACCTGGGGACAGGCCCGCTCCTACGAGCAGTACTTC
TRBJ2-7,.,TRBV2,TRBD1,CASSEAGQGTSYEQYF,TGTGCCAGCAGTGAAGCGGGACAGGGGACCTCCTACGAGCAGTACTTC
TRBJ1-4,.,TRBV7-9,.,CASSLFLGGNEKLFF,TGTGCCAGCAGCTTATTCCTTGGGGGGAATGAAAAACTGTTTTTT
TRBJ2-1,.,TRBV30,TRBD2,CAWIYGGSSYNEQFF,TGTGCCTGGATCTACGGGGGGAGCTCCTACAATGAGCAGTTCTTC
TRBJ2-1,.,TRBV29-1,TRBD2,CSASPSGSWSYNEQFF,TGCAGCGCGTCACCTAGCGGGAGTTGGTCCTACAATGAGCAGTTCTTC
TRBJ2-7,.,TRBV11-3,TRBD1,CASSLGRDSSYEQYF,TGTGCCAGCAGCTTGGGCCGGGACAGCTCCTACGAGCAGTACTTC
TRBJ1-1,.,TRBV29-1,.,CRGSSGSGTEAFF,TGCAGGGGGTCTTCGGGAAGTGGAACTGAAGCTTTCTTT
TRBJ2-1,.,TRBV28,.,CASRGASVSSYNEQFF,TGTGCCAGCAGGGGGGCTTCGGTCAGCTCCTACAATGAGCAGTTCTTC
TRBJ2-5,.,TRBV27,.,CASSFGGDETQYF,TGTGCCAGCAGTTTCGGTGGGGATGAGACCCAGTACTTC
TRBJ2-7,.,TRBV29-1,TRBD2,CSAVISGRFAYEQYF,TGCAGCGCTGTGATTAGCGGGAGGTTTGCCTACGAGCAGTACTTC
TRBJ2-7,.,TRBV7-9,.,CASSLENRNEQYF,TGTGCCAGCAGCTTAGAGAACCGAAACGAGCAGTACTTC
TRBJ2-1,once,TRBV7-3,.,CASSETFSYNEQFF,TGTGCTAGCAGCGAGACATTCTCCTACAATGAGCAGTTCTTC
TRBJ2-7,.,TRBV2,.,CASSDGLNYEQYF,TGTGCCAGCAGTGATGGGTTGAACTACGAGCAGTACTTC
TRBJ2-4,.,TRBV7-9,.,CASSLLGKNIQYF,TGTGCCAGCAGCTTGTTAGGTAAAAACATTCAGTACTTC
TRBJ1-1,.,TRBV13,TRBD1,CASSSRTGLNTEAFF,TGTGCCAGCAGCTCGCGGACAGGGCTGAACACTGAAGCTTTCTTT
TRBJ2-5,.,TRBV28,TRBD2,CASSLGALAGRLETQYF,TGTGCCAGCAGTTTGGGGGCCCTAGCGGGAAGGTTGGAGACCCAGTACTTC
TRBJ1-4,.,TRBV5-1,.,CARWHPGVGEKLFF,TGCGCCAGATGGCACCCAGGGGTAGGGGAAAAACTGTTTTTT
TRBJ2-1,.,TRBV2,.,CASSGHNEQFF,TGTGCCAGCAGTGGACACAATGAGCAGTTCTTC
TRBJ2-7,.,TRBV5-5,.,CASSQDSYEQYF,TGTGCCAGCAGCCAAGACTCCTACGAGCAGTACTTC
TRBJ2-3,.,TRBV28,.,CASSWELGVTDTQYF,TGTGCCAGCAGTTGGGAATTAGGGGTCACAGATACGCAGTATTTT
TRBJ1-1,.,TRBV5-6,.,CASSLNSGVGEAFF,TGTGCCAGCAGCTTGAACAGTGGGGTGGGTGAAGCTTTCTTT
TRBJ2-2,.,TRBV27,TRBD1,CASSFLTGGRGTGELFF,TGTGCCAGCAGTTTCCTTACAGGGGGCCGTGGCACCGGGGAGCTGTTTTTT
TRBJ1-1,once,TRBV7-9,TRBD1,CASSFPGTGGTEAFF,TGTGCCAGCAGCTTCCCCGGGACAGGGGGCACTGAAGCTTTCTTT
TRBJ2-7,.,TRBV5-6,TRBD1,CASSLGQGGEQYF,TGTGCCAGCAGCCTCGGACAGGGGGGCGAGCAGTACTTC
TRBJ2-7,.,TRBV7-3,TRBD1,CASSRDRDDEQYF,TGTGCCAGCAGCCGCGACAGGGATGACGAGCAGTACTTC
TRBJ2-7,once,TRBV12-5,.,CASAPTGLPYEQYF,TGTGCTAGTGCTCCGACAGGCCTTCCCTACGAGCAGTACTTC
TRBJ1-1,.,TRBV6-5,.,CASSEAGQAFF,TGTGCCAGCAGTGAAGCTGGCCAAGCTTTCTTT
TRBJ1-4,.,TRBV28,TRBD1,CASSVQGVRIEKLFF,TGTGCCAGCAGTGTCCAGGGGGTAAGAATCGAAAAACTGTTTTTT
TRBJ2-1,.,TRBV7-6,TRBD1,CASSFRGQGSYNEQFF,TGTGCCAGCAGCTTTCGGGGACAGGGATCCTACAATGAGCAGTTCTTC
TRBJ2-7,.,TRBV29-1,TRBD2,CSVAPGLAFGEQYF,TGCAGCGTAGCTCCGGGACTAGCGTTCGGCGAGCAGTACTTC